Following are 23 T cell receptor beta chains from one sample sequenced in a study of blood T cell repertoires in COVID-19. TCRdb's table, derived via immunoSEQ multiplex PCR, lists solely in-frame clones and lacks some. The sample lists over 90,000 clones, approximately 87% occurring once. Sequencing was performed on peripheral blood. Receptor source: a human donor in a cohort sampled during active COVID-19.

This clone has just one count. This chain joins TRBV19 and TRBJ2-6, with no clear D. Germline V gene sequence: CDR1 LNHDA, CDR2 SQIVND (reference sequence). V lost 4 bases to trimming and J lost 4 bases, with 14 bases between them. CDR3 length equals 16 residues. The chain's CDR3 is CASSTLPEAGANVLTF. DNA for the CDR3: TGTGCCAGTAGTACTCTCCCCGAGGCCGGGGCCAACGTCCTGACTTTC.

V gene TRBV7-9 combines with J gene TRBJ1-2, with 7 bases identical to TRBD1. V shed 3 bases, J shed 2 bases, and the junction held 3 bases outside the gene matches. Germline assignment: CDR1 SEHNR and CDR2 FQNEAQ (reference sequence). CDR3 size: 14 residues. The CDR3 reads CASSLTGRNYGYTF. The CDR3 coding sequence is TGTGCCAGCAGCTTGACAGGGAGAAACTATGGCTACACCTTC.

The chain couples TRBV9 to TRBJ2-3, with D hard to call. The germline V gene encodes CDR1 SGDLS and CDR2 YYNGEE. V shed 4 bases and J shed 3 bases, with 9 bases lying between them. The CDR3 extends over 13 amino acids. The CDR3 sequence: CASSPRPTDTQYF. In DNA, the CDR3 is TGTGCCAGCAGCCCGAGGCCGACAGATACGCAGTATTTT. Drawing the rest from reference TRBV9 and TRBJ2-3, the complete variable domain is DSGVTQTPKHLITATGQRVTLRCSPRSGDLSVYWYQQSLDQGLQFLIQYYNGEERAKGNILERFSAQQFPDLHSELNLSSLELGDSALYFCASSPRPTDTQYFGPGTRLTVL.

V gene TRBV6-1 combines with J gene TRBJ2-2; weak D call: TRBD2 (5 bases). V lost 1 base, J lost 8 bases, and 17 bases lay in between. The V gene's germline CDR1 is MNHNS and CDR2 SASEGT. The CDR3 extends over 16 amino acids. The CDR3 loop reads CASSEGVGVAAGELFF. The CDR3 nucleotides read TGTGCCAGCAGTGAAGGGGTGGGAGTCGCCGCGGGGGAGCTGTTTTTT.

The chain has TRBV28 and TRBJ1-4; D is unresolved. Between the trimmed V and J ends, which lost 3 bases and 7 bases, there was a span of 6 bases. The CDR3 is made up of 12 amino acids. Per the germline V gene, CDR1 is MDHEN and CDR2 is SYDVKM. The CDR3 reads CASSFSIEKLFF. The CDR3 DNA sequence: TGTGCCAGCAGTTTCTCTATTGAAAAACTGTTTTTT. The full variable domain, rest sourced from reference TRBV28 and TRBJ1-4, is DVKVTQSSRYLVKRTGEKVFLECVQDMDHENMFWYRQDPGLGLRLIYFSYDVKMKEKGDIPEGYSVSREKKERFSLILESASTNQTSMYLCASSFSIEKLFFGSGTQLSVL.

This clone was detected once. The CDR3 sequence is CASSFLAGAYNEQFF. The CDR3 DNA sequence: TGCGCCAGCAGCTTTCTAGCGGGGGCCTACAATGAGCAGTTCTTC. V usage is TRBV5-1 and J usage is TRBJ2-1; 10 nucleotides agree with TRBD2. Germline CDR1 is SGHRS and CDR2 is YFSETQ. J was trimmed by 2 bases and V by 2 bases; bases with no gene match: 1. The CDR3 is made up of 15 amino acids.

This chain links TRBV29-1 with TRBJ2-3, with D tentatively TRBD2 (6 bases). CDR1 and CDR2 (germline): SQVTM, ANQGSEA. The CDR3 has 15 amino acids. The V and J ends lost 6 bases and 1 base respectively, with 17 bases between them. CDR3 in DNA: TGCAGCGTCCTTCGACTAGTCGGGGGCACAGATACGCAGTATTTT. It is translated as CSVLRLVGGTDTQYF.

The chain recombines TRBV4-1 with TRBJ2-1; 9 bases map to TRBD1. Germline CDR1 and CDR2: MGHRA and YSYEKL. Trimming took 4 bases from V and 4 from J; bases not matched to a gene: 5. This CDR3 comprises 15 residues. The CDR3 DNA reads TGCGCCAGCAGCCCTCCGGGACAGGGATACAATGAGCAGTTCTTC. It encodes CASSPPGQGYNEQFF.

The chain links TRBV5-8 to TRBJ1-1; possibly TRBD1 for D (5 bases). Germline V gene lookup returns CDR1 SGHTS and CDR2 YDEGEE. CDR3 length equals 14 residues. V was cut by 6 bases and J by 1 base, with 13 bases left in between. CDR3 in DNA: TGTGCCAGCAACCTCTTCGGGGGGAACACTGAAGCTTTCTTT. Translated, it gives CASNLFGGNTEAFF. The variable domain in full, completed from reference TRBV5-8 and TRBJ1-1, reads EAGVTQSPTHLIKTRGQQATLRCSPISGHTSVYWYQQALGLGLQFLLWYDEGEERNRGNFPPRFSGRQFPNYSSELNVNALELEDSALYLCASNLFGGNTEAFFGQGTRLTVV.

This clone was seen a single time. This chain joins TRBV19 and TRBJ2-3; possible D gene TRBD1, 6 bases. Germline CDR1 and CDR2: LNHDA and SQIVND (reference sequence). Trimming cost V 2 bases and J 2 bases, with 23 bases left between them. The CDR3 has 19 amino acids. CDR3 loop: CASSIQGIGGQPSTDTQYF. The CDR3, as DNA: TGTGCCAGTAGTATACAGGGGATTGGCGGACAACCCTCCACAGATACGCAGTATTTT.

V gene TRBV9 combines with J gene TRBJ1-2, with 8 bases aligning to TRBD1. Unmatched junction bases numbered 11, after V lost 4 bases and J lost 0 bases. Germline-derived CDR1 and CDR2 are SGDLS and YYNGEE. There are 17 residues in the CDR3. As DNA, the CDR3 is TGTGCCAGCAGCTCGGGACAGGTGATCGAATCTAACTATGGCTACACCTTC. It encodes CASSSGQVIESNYGYTF.

The genes are TRBV18 and TRBJ2-3, with TRBD2 matching over 13 bases. With V trimmed by 1 base and J by 4 bases, 14 bases remained unmatched. This CDR3 spans 20 amino acids. CDR1 is KGHSH and CDR2 is LQKENI in the germline V gene. The CDR3 reads CASSPQRGPRTSGSSDTQYF. In DNA, the CDR3 is TGTGCCAGCTCACCACAGAGGGGGCCCCGGACTAGCGGGAGTTCAGATACGCAGTATTTT. Filled out from reference TRBV18 and TRBJ2-3, the complete variable domain reads NAGVMQNPRHLVRRRGQEARLRCSPMKGHSHVYWYRQLPEEGLKFMVYLQKENIIDESGMPKERFSAEFPKEGPSILRIQQVVRGDSAAYFCASSPQRGPRTSGSSDTQYFGPGTRLTVL.

This sequence joins TRBV12-3 or TRBV12-4 and TRBJ1-1; D unresolved. The CDR3 loop spans 13 amino acids. The V gene lost 3 bases and the J gene lost 3 bases, with 8 bases spanning the gap. CDR3 DNA: TGTGCCAGCAGTTTCGGGTACTACACTGAAGCTTTCTTT. Translating gives CASSFGYYTEAFF.

The table lists this clone with a count of one. The rearrangement joins TRBV5-1 to TRBJ2-7; 7 bases map to TRBD2. With 0 bases clipped from V and 7 bases from J, the junction kept 16 bases outside the gene matches. Germline CDR1 and CDR2: SGHRS and YFSETQ. This CDR3 contains 17 residues. CDR3 sequence: CASSLGWTRVNQWEQYF. The CDR3 nucleotides are TGCGCCAGCAGCTTGGGCTGGACTAGAGTGAACCAGTGGGAGCAGTACTTC.

V gene TRBV9 combines with J gene TRBJ2-3, with TRBD2 matching over 8 bases. Germline values: CDR1 SGDLS, CDR2 YYNGEE. The ends lost 4 bases at V and 5 bases at J; junction bases unmatched: 9. The CDR3 spans 15 residues. The CDR3 region has the DNA TGTGCCAGCAGCACCCCGGGAGGGCCTAAAGATACGCAGTATTTT. It encodes CASSTPGGPKDTQYF.

In its sample, this clone was seen once. The chain's CDR3 is CASRGQGSNTIYF. The CDR3 DNA reads as TGTGCCAGCAGGGGACAGGGTTCGAACACCATATATTTT. The chain couples TRBV7-3 to TRBJ1-3, with 9 bases that match TRBD1. The CDR3 spans 13 residues. V lost 6 bases to trimming and J lost 7 bases; unmatched junction nucleotides: 4. Germline values: CDR1 SGHTA, CDR2 FQGTGA.

The genes are TRBV5-1 and TRBJ2-3, with D possibly matching TRBD2 (6 bases). Germline CDR1 is SGHRS and CDR2 is YFSETQ. The CDR3 is 15 amino acids. The V and J ends lost 7 bases and 0 bases respectively, with 15 bases between them. The CDR3 nucleotides are TGCGCCAGCCTTAGCGGTCGGGGGAGCACAGATACGCAGTATTTT. Protein: CASLSGRGSTDTQYF. The whole variable domain, filled in from reference TRBV5-1 and TRBJ2-3, reads KAGVTQTPRYLIKTRGQQVTLSCSPISGHRSVSWYQQTPGQGLQFLFEYFSETQRNKGNFPGRFSGRQFSNSRSEMNVSTLELGDSALYLCASLSGRGSTDTQYFGPGTRLTVL.

The chain joins TRBV5-1 to TRBJ1-2; 9 bases match TRBD1. The J segment lost 4 bases and the V segment lost 3 bases, leaving 4 bases of the junction unmatched. The CDR3 is 14 residues long. CDR1 is SGHRS and CDR2 is YFSETQ in the germline V gene. The CDR3 bases are TGCGCCAGCAGCTCCGGGACAGGGAGCTATGGCTACACCTTC. It codes for CASSSGTGSYGYTF. The variable domain in full, completed from reference TRBV5-1 and TRBJ1-2, reads KAGVTQTPRYLIKTRGQQVTLSCSPISGHRSVSWYQQTPGQGLQFLFEYFSETQRNKGNFPGRFSGRQFSNSRSEMNVSTLELGDSALYLCASSSGTGSYGYTFGSGTRLTVV.

The rearrangement uses TRBV19 and TRBJ2-7, with 12 bases lining up with TRBD2. Germline V gene data show CDR1 as LNHDA and CDR2 as SQIVND (reference sequence). With V trimmed by 3 bases and J by 2 bases, 11 bases remained unmatched. CDR3 size: 18 residues. The CDR3 bases are TGTGCCAGTAGTATTCTGTATCAGACTAGCGGGAGCACCTACGAGCAGTACTTC. Residues: CASSILYQTSGSTYEQYF. Filled out from reference TRBV19 and TRBJ2-7, the complete variable domain reads DGGITQSPKYLFRKEGQNVTLSCEQNLNHDAMYWYRQDPGQGLRLIYYSQIVNDFQKGDIAEGYSVSREKKESFPLTVTSAQKNPTAFYLCASSILYQTSGSTYEQYFGPGTRLTVT.

The count of this clone is one. The chain links TRBV15 to TRBJ1-5; no clear D gene. CDR1 LNHNV and CDR2 YYDKDF come from the germline V gene (reference sequence). V lost 1 base, J lost 4 bases, and 5 bases lay in between. CDR3 length: 13 amino acids. The DNA for the CDR3 is TGTGCCACCAGCAGAGCAGGTAATCAGCCCCAGCATTTT. Its translation: CATSRAGNQPQHF.

V usage is TRBV5-1 and J usage is TRBJ2-7; 10 nucleotides line up with TRBD1. The CDR3 has 13 amino acids. In germline, CDR1 is SGHRS, CDR2 YFSETQ. V shed 7 bases and J 3 bases; nucleotides not matched to a gene: 4. For the CDR3, the DNA is TGCGCCAGCGGAGGGACAGGGGTCTACGAGCAGTACTTC. This sequence encodes CASGGTGVYEQYF.

This chain uses TRBV15 with TRBJ1-3; D unclear. The CDR3 spans 16 residues. Looked up from germline, CDR1 is LNHNV and CDR2 is YYDKDF (reference sequence). Trimming pared 1 base from V and 4 bases from J, leaving 14 bases between. The CDR3 DNA reads TGTGCCACCAGCAGAGTCCCCAGACGAGGGGGAAACACCATATATTTT. The encoded protein is CATSRVPRRGGNTIYF.

This chain joins TRBV11-2 and TRBJ2-7; D not certain. The CDR3 length is 15 residues. Germline V gene lookup returns CDR1 SGHAT and CDR2 FQNNGV. The germline V and J ends were trimmed by 6 bases and 5 bases, with 20 bases remaining between them. The CDR3, as DNA: TGTGCCAGCAGTCACGCATCCCCACTTCTTGACGAGCAGTACTTC. It codes for CASSHASPLLDEQYF.